The next 28 T cell receptor beta chains were all read from a single sample in a study of blood T cell repertoires in COVID-19. Data came from immunoSEQ multiplex PCR; TCRdb stores just in-frame clones and leaves some out. Of roughly 100,000 clones detected, about 91% appear once; the ten largest clones hold 6%. The specimen was peripheral blood. These receptors originate from a human donor in a cohort sampled during active COVID-19.

This clone was detected a few times. The chain employs TRBV4-2 and TRBJ2-2; 10 nucleotides agree with TRBD2. This CDR3 contains 17 residues. The germline gives CDR1 LGHNA, CDR2 YNFKEQ. The V and J ends lost 3 bases and 5 bases, in that order; junction bases with no gene match: 9. CDR3 loop: CASSHDSGRAGTGELFF. CDR3 nucleotide sequence: TGTGCCAGCAGCCATGACAGCGGGAGGGCCGGGACCGGGGAGCTGTTTTTT.

The chain carries TRBV7-9 and TRBJ2-1, with unresolved D. This CDR3 spans 13 amino acids. The germline V and J ends were trimmed by 3 bases and 8 bases, with 11 bases remaining between them. Germline CDR1 reads SEHNR; CDR2 reads FQNEAQ (reference sequence). The DNA of the CDR3 is TGTGCCAGCAGCTTGTTCGGTTTCGATGAGCAGTTCTTC. This sequence encodes CASSLFGFDEQFF. The variable domain in full, completed from reference TRBV7-9 and TRBJ2-1, reads DTGVSQNPRHKITKRGQNVTFRCDPISEHNRLYWYRQTLGQGPEFLTYFQNEAQLEKSRLLSDRFSAERPKGSFSTLEIQRTEQGDSAMYLCASSLFGFDEQFFGPGTRLTVL.

The chain couples TRBV27 to TRBJ2-7, with 7 bases that match TRBD1. J gave up 0 bases and V 2 bases, and 7 bases lay outside the gene matches. Germline V CDR1 and CDR2: MNHEY, SMNVEV (reference sequence). The CDR3 covers 16 residues. CDR3 DNA sequence: TGTGCCAGCAGTTTAGTCCCGGGACAGAGCTCCTACGAGCAGTACTTC. Its translation: CASSLVPGQSSYEQYF.

The chain is built from TRBV4-1 and TRBJ2-7; tentatively, D is TRBD1 (5 bases). CDR1 is MGHRA, CDR2 YSYEKL, per germline. The CDR3 covers 13 residues. Trimming removed 4 bases at V and 3 bases at J, with 10 bases between. For the CDR3, the DNA is TGCGCCAGCAGCCCAGACAGTTTCTACGAGCAGTACTTC. The encoded protein is CASSPDSFYEQYF.

The chain uses TRBV7-2 and TRBJ2-2; 10 nucleotides match TRBD2. CDR3 length: 17 residues. Germline V gene lookup returns CDR1 SGHTA and CDR2 FQGNSA. V lost 5 bases and J lost 6; bases outside the gene matches: 12. As DNA, the CDR3 is TGTGCCAGCAGCCCACGCGCTAGCGGGAGTTTTTCCGGGGAGCTGTTTTTT. Its translation is CASSPRASGSFSGELFF.

This sequence joins TRBV28 and TRBJ2-7; D gene unclear. The CDR3 has 12 residues. Trimming removed 6 bases at V and 2 bases at J, with 8 bases between. Per germline, CDR1 MDHEN and CDR2 SYDVKM. CDR3: CASRPSTYEQYF. CDR3 nucleotides: TGTGCCAGCAGGCCGAGCACCTACGAGCAGTACTTC. Complete variable domain (other parts from reference TRBV28 and TRBJ2-7): DVKVTQSSRYLVKRTGEKVFLECVQDMDHENMFWYRQDPGLGLRLIYFSYDVKMKEKGDIPEGYSVSREKKERFSLILESASTNQTSMYLCASRPSTYEQYFGPGTRLTVT.

The CDR3 nucleotides are TGCGCCAGCAGGTATAGCACAGATACGCAGTATTTT. Its translation: CASRYSTDTQYF. The chain couples TRBV5-1 to TRBJ2-3, with unresolved D. V was trimmed by 5 bases and J by 0 bases, leaving 4 bases between them. This CDR3 is built from 12 residues. Germline V gene data show CDR1 as SGHRS and CDR2 as YFSETQ.

This chain uses TRBV6-5 with TRBJ2-1, with D maybe TRBD1 (6 bases). Trimming stripped 2 bases from V and 4 bases from J, with 9 bases between. Germline CDR1 and CDR2: MNHEY and SVGAGI. This CDR3 spans 14 amino acids. The CDR3 is CASSYGGGYNEQFF. In DNA, the CDR3 is TGTGCCAGCAGTTACGGGGGCGGGTACAATGAGCAGTTCTTC.

This sequence joins TRBV6-5 and TRBJ1-6; the D is unclear. Germline V CDR1 and CDR2: MNHEY, SVGAGI. The germline V and J ends were trimmed by 0 bases and 10 bases, with 13 bases remaining between them. The CDR3 is 15 amino acids. The CDR3 loop is CASSYSTRGESPLHF. The CDR3 coding sequence is TGTGCCAGCAGTTACTCCACACGAGGTGAATCACCCCTCCACTTT.

The rearrangement uses TRBV7-9 and TRBJ2-7; TRBD2 agrees at 10 bases. V trimming: 3 bases; J trimming: 9 bases; junction bases outside the gene matches: 8. Germline CDR1 is SEHNR and CDR2 is FQNEAQ (reference sequence). The CDR3 extends over 14 amino acids. The CDR3 loop reads CASSFGLAVGAQYF. CDR3 nucleotides: TGTGCCAGCAGCTTCGGACTAGCGGTAGGGGCGCAGTACTTC.

The gene calls are TRBV19 and TRBJ2-2; no definite D call. The CDR3 contains 13 residues. The germline V and J ends were trimmed by 7 bases and 1 base, with 7 bases remaining between them. Germline loops: CDR1 LNHDA, CDR2 SQIVND (reference sequence). CDR3 in amino acids: CASNPRNTGELFF. The CDR3 DNA reads TGTGCCAGTAACCCCAGGAACACCGGGGAGCTGTTTTTT.

The chain links TRBV5-1 to TRBJ1-2; maybe TRBD1 (6 bases). Germline V gene lookup returns CDR1 SGHRS and CDR2 YFSETQ. Between the trimmed V and J ends, which lost 7 bases and 4 bases, there was a span of 8 bases. The length of the CDR3 is 11 residues. As DNA, the CDR3 is TGCGCCAGCGCGGACAGCTATGGCTACACCTTC. Translated, it gives CASADSYGYTF.

This chain links TRBV5-5 with TRBJ1-6; 7 bases map to TRBD1. V shed 0 bases and J 7 bases; nucleotides not matched to a gene: 4. The CDR3 covers 15 residues. CDR1 is SGHKS and CDR2 is YYEKEE in the germline V gene (reference sequence). DNA of the CDR3: TGTGCCAGCAGCTTGGGGGACAGCGGCAATTCACCCCTCCACTTT. Encoded protein: CASSLGDSGNSPLHF.

The chain couples TRBV5-6 to TRBJ2-1, with 10 nucleotides matching TRBD1. The germline V gene has CDR1 SGHDT and CDR2 YYEEEE. This CDR3 region has 12 residues. The J segment lost 12 bases and the V segment lost 1 base, leaving 1 base of the junction unmatched. The CDR3 loop reads CASSLWTGGQFF. The CDR3 DNA is TGTGCCAGCAGCTTGTGGACAGGGGGGCAGTTCTTC. The full variable domain, in which reference TRBV5-6 and TRBJ2-1 provide the parts outside the CDR3, is DAGVTQSPTHLIKTRGQQVTLRCSPKSGHDTVSWYQQALGQGPQFIFQYYEEEERQRGNFPDRFSGHQFPNYSSELNVNALLLGDSALYLCASSLWTGGQFFGPGTRLTVL.

The J gene is TRBJ2-3, the V gene TRBV7-3, with D tentatively TRBD1 (5 bases). The V and J ends lost 3 bases and 2 bases respectively, with 9 bases between them. The CDR3 extends over 14 amino acids. Germline V lookup: CDR1 SGHTA, CDR2 FQGTGA. The CDR3 bases are TGTGCCAGCAGCTTGGGGCTATCCACAGATACGCAGTATTTT. It translates to CASSLGLSTDTQYF.

This chain connects TRBV4-3 to TRBJ2-3, with D possibly TRBD1 on 5 matching bases. The V and J ends lost 1 base and 0 bases respectively, with 5 bases between them. Germline CDR1 is LGHNA and CDR2 is YSLEER. This CDR3 spans 14 amino acids. CDR3 protein: CASSQGQSTDTQYF. The CDR3 bases are TGCGCCAGCAGCCAAGGACAGAGCACAGATACGCAGTATTTT.

The chain joins TRBV9 to TRBJ1-5, with D possibly matching TRBD1 (6 bases). The V end lost 3 bases, the J end lost 6 bases, and 13 bases lay between the germline ends. The CDR3 is 14 amino acids. Looked up from germline, CDR1 is SGDLS and CDR2 is YYNGEE. CDR3 sequence: CASSGGGEGQPQHF. As DNA, the CDR3 is TGTGCCAGCAGCGGAGGGGGGGAGGGTCAGCCCCAGCATTTT.

The chain carries TRBV18 and TRBJ1-1, with 7 bases identical to TRBD1. This CDR3 region has 16 residues. Germline CDR1 reads KGHSH; CDR2 reads LQKENI. J gave up 1 base and V 3 bases, and 8 bases lay outside the gene matches. This chain's CDR3 is CASSPTTGATNTEAFF. The CDR3 DNA sequence: TGTGCCAGCTCACCCACAACAGGGGCCACGAACACTGAAGCTTTCTTT.

V gene TRBV3-1 (or the pseudogene TRBV3-2) combines with J gene TRBJ2-1, with 13 bases matching TRBD2. The ends lost 5 bases at V and 2 bases at J; junction bases unmatched: 3. Germline V lookup: CDR1 LGHDT, CDR2 YNNKEL (reference sequence). This CDR3 has 16 amino acids. The CDR3 loop reads CASSLTSGRTYNEQFF. Here the CDR3 DNA reads TGTGCCAGCAGCTTGACTAGCGGGAGGACCTACAATGAGCAGTTCTTC.

The chain carries TRBV12-3 or TRBV12-4 and TRBJ1-2; D possibly corresponds to TRBD1 (6 bases). The CDR3 has 12 residues. Between the trimmed V and J ends, which lost 5 bases and 4 bases, there was a span of 8 bases. The CDR3 sequence is CASSSRGYGYTF. The CDR3 region has the DNA TGTGCCAGCAGTAGCAGGGGCTATGGCTACACCTTC.

The rearrangement uses TRBV3-1 (or the pseudogene TRBV3-2) and TRBJ1-5, with a possible D match to TRBD1 (5 bases). CDR1 is LGHDT, CDR2 YNNKEL, per germline (reference sequence). The CDR3 is 13 residues long. V shed 4 bases and J shed 6 bases, with 10 bases lying between them. The CDR3 is CASSPGMSQPQHF. In DNA form, the CDR3 reads TGTGCCAGCAGCCCAGGGATGAGTCAGCCCCAGCATTTT.

This chain connects TRBV27 to TRBJ2-2; D uncertain. V dropped 6 bases and J dropped 7 bases, with 9 bases sitting between them. The germline gives CDR1 MNHEY, CDR2 SMNVEV (reference sequence). This CDR3 has 12 residues. In DNA form, the CDR3 reads TGTGCCAGCAGCATTCTAGACGGGGAGCTGTTTTTT. This codes for CASSILDGELFF.

This chain connects TRBV7-9 to TRBJ2-5, with 9 positions matching TRBD2. This CDR3 comprises 17 residues. Germline values: CDR1 SEHNR, CDR2 FQNEAQ (reference sequence). V shed 1 base and J 2 bases; nucleotides not matched to a gene: 8. DNA of the CDR3: TGTGCCAGCAGCTTAGTCCTAGCGGGGACCGTTCAAGAGACCCAGTACTTC. This encodes CASSLVLAGTVQETQYF.

The V call is TRBV7-9, the J call TRBJ2-1, with 8 bases that match TRBD1. Per the germline V gene, CDR1 is SEHNR and CDR2 is FQNEAQ (reference sequence). Trimming removed 1 base from V and 3 bases from J; junction bases left unmatched: 5. The CDR3 loop spans 16 amino acids. The CDR3 loop reads CASSLGTGPIYNEQFF. For the CDR3, the DNA is TGTGCCAGCAGCTTAGGGACAGGGCCTATCTACAATGAGCAGTTCTTC.

The chain carries TRBV30 and TRBJ1-4; no definite D call. The CDR3 is 13 amino acids. V lost 4 bases, J lost 1 base, and 7 bases lay in between. CDR1 is GTSNPN, CDR2 SVGIG, per germline (reference sequence). The CDR3 nucleotides read TGTGCCTGGATAGGAGGAACTAATGAAAAACTGTTTTTT. It is translated as CAWIGGTNEKLFF.

This chain joins TRBV9 and TRBJ1-2; 9 bases match TRBD1. CDR1 is SGDLS and CDR2 is YYNGEE in the germline V gene. The CDR3 consists of 14 residues. The V and J ends lost 3 bases and 12 bases, in that order; junction bases with no gene match: 12. As DNA, the CDR3 is TGTGCCAGCAGCGAGGGGACAGGGAATGGGTTGGACACCTTC. Amino acid sequence: CASSEGTGNGLDTF.

This chain uses TRBV7-9 with TRBJ2-2; perhaps TRBD1 as D (6 bases). The CDR3 has 16 amino acids. V lost 1 base, J lost 3 bases, and 12 bases lay in between. Germline V gives CDR1 SEHNR, CDR2 FQNEAQ (reference sequence). CDR3 bases: TGTGCCAGCAGCTTAGGGGCAGGGGATTACACCGGGGAGCTGTTTTTT. Encoded protein: CASSLGAGDYTGELFF.

This chain connects TRBV30 to TRBJ1-6, with 10 bases matching TRBD1. This CDR3 region has 14 residues. CDR1 is GTSNPN, CDR2 SVGIG, per germline (reference sequence). J was trimmed by 8 bases and V by 5 bases; bases with no gene match: 6. CDR3: CAWSTGQGYSPLHF. CDR3 in DNA: TGTGCCTGGTCTACGGGACAGGGGTATTCACCCCTCCACTTT.